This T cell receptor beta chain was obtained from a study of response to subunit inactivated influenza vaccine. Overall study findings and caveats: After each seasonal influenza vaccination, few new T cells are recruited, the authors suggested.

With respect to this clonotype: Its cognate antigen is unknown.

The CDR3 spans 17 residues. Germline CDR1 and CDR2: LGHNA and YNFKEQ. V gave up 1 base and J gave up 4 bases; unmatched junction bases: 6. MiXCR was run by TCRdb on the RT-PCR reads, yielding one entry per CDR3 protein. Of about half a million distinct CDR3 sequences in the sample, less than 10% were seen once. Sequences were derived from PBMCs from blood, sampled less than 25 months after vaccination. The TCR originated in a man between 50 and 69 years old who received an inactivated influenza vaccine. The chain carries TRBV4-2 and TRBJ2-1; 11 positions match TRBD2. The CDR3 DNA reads TGTGCCAGCAGCCAAGTATTAGCGGGAGGGAATTACAATGAGCAGTTCTTC. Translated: CASSQVLAGGNYNEQFF.